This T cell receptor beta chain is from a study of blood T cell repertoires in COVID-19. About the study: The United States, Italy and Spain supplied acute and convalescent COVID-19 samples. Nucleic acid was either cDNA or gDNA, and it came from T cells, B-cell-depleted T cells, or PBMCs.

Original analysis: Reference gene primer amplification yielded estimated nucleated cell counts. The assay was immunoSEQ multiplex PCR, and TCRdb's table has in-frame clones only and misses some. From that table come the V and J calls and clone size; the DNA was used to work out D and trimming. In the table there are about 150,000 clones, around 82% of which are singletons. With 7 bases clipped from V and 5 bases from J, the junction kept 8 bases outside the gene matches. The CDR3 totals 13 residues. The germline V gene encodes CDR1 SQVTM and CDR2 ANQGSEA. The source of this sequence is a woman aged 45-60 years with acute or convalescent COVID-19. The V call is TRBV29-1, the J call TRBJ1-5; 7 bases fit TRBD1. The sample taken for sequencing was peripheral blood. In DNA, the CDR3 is TGCAGCGCGAAGGGGGCAATAGATCAGCCCCAGCATTTT. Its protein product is CSAKGAIDQPQHF. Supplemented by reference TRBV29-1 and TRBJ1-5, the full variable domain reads SAVISQKPSRDICQRGTSLTIQCQVDSQVTMMFWYRQQPGQSLTLIATANQGSEATYESGFVIDKFPISRPNLTFSTLTVSNMSPEDSSIYLCSAKGAIDQPQHFGDGTRLSIL.